These 2 T cell receptor beta chains were all obtained from the same sample, sequenced in a study of blood T cell repertoires in COVID-19. The assay was immunoSEQ multiplex PCR, and TCRdb's table has in-frame clones only and misses some. Altogether roughly 93,000 clones are present, more than 65% being singletons, with the ten largest covering around 10%. The sequencing sample was made of peripheral blood. Receptor source: a woman older than 75 with acute or convalescent COVID-19.

The chain links TRBV27 to TRBJ1-2; perhaps TRBD1 as D (6 bases). V lost 3 bases to trimming and J lost 7 bases, with 21 bases between them. The CDR3 totals 16 residues. Germline assignment: CDR1 MNHEY and CDR2 SMNVEV (reference sequence). This chain's CDR3 is CASSFRAGQGRAGYTF. CDR3 DNA: TGTGCCAGCAGTTTCCGGGCCGGGCAGGGGAGGGCTGGCTACACCTTC.

V gene TRBV11-2 combines with J gene TRBJ1-5; D unresolved. The ends were cut back, 3 bases at V and 6 bases at J, with 9 bases in the middle. The CDR3 contains 13 residues. Germline V lookup: CDR1 SGHAT, CDR2 FQNNGV. DNA for the CDR3: TGTGCCAGCAGCTTGAACTCGGGTCAGCCCCAGCATTTT. Its translation is CASSLNSGQPQHF.